This T cell receptor beta chain was sequenced for a study of T-cell memory formation after mild COVID-19 (dated by TCRdb to the early 2020s). About the investigation overall: Most TCR sequence clusters were specific to one of the two donors. T-cell clones expanding and contracting after mild COVID-19 in a couple of donors were tracked by longitudinal TCRalpha and TCRbeta repertoire sequencing. The cohort was made up of two young adult volunteers, one female and one male, who were previously healthy. Beyond this particular receptor, the publication reports: Some responding clones were detected in pre-infection memory, suggesting pre-existing cross-reactive memory T cells joined the SARS-CoV-2 response. Clones contracting from day 15 to 85 had balanced CD4/CD8 phenotypes, while a second wave expanding from day 15 to 37 was biased towards CD4+. SARS-CoV-2 specificity was not confirmed for the second-wave clones peaking on day 37. The study included only a couple of mild cases, and larger cohorts that include severe cases with pre-infection samples were judged to be necessary. Contracting CD4+ clones turned up mainly in the CM and EM memory subsets, whereas EMRA was where CD8+ clones were enriched.

TCRdb shows the sequencer as Illumina NovaSeq 6000. Using 5'RACE with constant-segment primers, TCRalpha and TCRbeta cDNA libraries were constructed, with sample barcodes and unique molecular identifiers added in the process. Trizol reagent was used to extract RNA from every sample. Amplification of the libraries took two PCR steps, and the second step added a second sample barcode plus Illumina TruSeq adapters. Sequencing of libraries was performed on an Illumina NovaSeq with 2 x 150 bp paired-end reads. On the authors' methods: Demultiplexing of reads and collapsing into UMI-guided consensus sequences were performed with migec v1.2.7. Using mixcr v2.1.11, UMI consensuses were aligned to TRA and TRB V and J templates and then assembled into clonotypes. Clonotypes were classified as expanded or contracted when called significant by both edgeR and NoisET, with noise models trained on biological replicates. For edgeR calls, the thresholds were a false discovery rate-adjusted p below 0.01 and a log2 fold-change of 1. As an exploratory analysis of dynamics, PCA with hierarchical clustering was applied to max-normalized trajectories of the 1000 most abundant clonotypes. Separately sequenced CD4+ and CD8+ repertoires were used to assign a CD4 or CD8 phenotype to each responding clone. TCRdb's own reprocessing of the public reads used fastp at Q25 and MiXCR and kept productive beta chains. Every entry covers one CDR3 protein and lists the most common genes and DNA from its rows. These V and J calls rely on TCRdb rather than the paper's analysis. In this sample the table shows about 560,000 distinct CDR3 sequences, more than 15% of which occur a single time. Of the sample, 12% is held by the ten largest clones.

Ficoll-Paque density gradient centrifugation was used to isolate PBMCs. The CDR3 numbers 12 residues from cysteine through phenylalanine. CDR3 DNA only is kept here, 36 bases in frame from base 1. The junction shows trimming of 3 bases on V and 1 base on J, plus 3 bases between the germline ends. This clonotype was recorded a few times. Its antigen is currently not known. No much larger clonotype is one base removed from it; base qualities were not supplied. The rearrangement joined TRBV12-3 or TRBV12-4 to TRBJ1-1, with no confident D gene call. The source of this sequence is an adult woman who had mild COVID-19 (a few samples of this study predate the infection). The sample titles of this study are shuffled in the database, so cell type and time point are left out; the donor was told from shared clones. The sequencing input was PBMCs or a T cell subset sorted from them (not recorded which). The bases are TGTGCCAGCAGTTTCACGAACACTGAAGCTTTCTTT. Protein translation: CASSFTNTEAFF.